The source of this T cell receptor (beta chain) is a study of prognosis after radiotherapy for stage I lung cancer. TCR beta CDR3 was amplified from genomic DNA by two-round multiplex PCR. It was primers specific to each TRBV and TRBJ gene that first-round PCR used. PCR proceeded to a second round, and that round used universal primers. TCRdb reanalysed the multiplex PCR reads using MiXCR and keeps one entry per CDR3 protein. This sample has around 15,000 distinct CDR3 sequences, with approximately 15% found just once. Note on this clonotype: This may stem from a read error, because a much larger clone lies one nucleotide away.

The sample was PBMCs, taken before or after stereotactic body radiation therapy (not recorded which). The TCR was taken from a donor aged 50 or older with non-small cell lung cancer.

The CDR3 region has the DNA TGTGCCAGCAGTTACTACAAGGGACTAGGCCTCAGTGAGACCCAGTACTTC. Translated: CASSYYKGLGLSETQYF. This sequence joins TRBV6-9 and TRBJ2-5; 8 bases match TRBD2. Germline CDR1 reads MNHGY; CDR2 reads SVAAGI. The CDR3 contains 17 residues. V lost 3 bases to trimming and J lost 5 bases; unmatched junction nucleotides: 14.